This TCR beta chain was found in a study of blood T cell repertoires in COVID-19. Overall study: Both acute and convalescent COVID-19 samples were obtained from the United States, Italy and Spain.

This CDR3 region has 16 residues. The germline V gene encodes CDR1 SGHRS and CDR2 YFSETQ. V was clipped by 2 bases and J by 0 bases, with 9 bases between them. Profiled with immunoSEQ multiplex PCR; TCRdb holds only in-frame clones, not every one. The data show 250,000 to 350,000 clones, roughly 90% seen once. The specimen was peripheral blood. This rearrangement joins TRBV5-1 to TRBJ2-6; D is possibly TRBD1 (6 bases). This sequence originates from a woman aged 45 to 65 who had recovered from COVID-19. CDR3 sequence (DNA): TGCGCCAGCAGCTTCCCAGGGGCCTCTGGGGCCAACGTCCTGACTTTC. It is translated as CASSFPGASGANVLTF.